This T cell receptor (beta chain) was obtained from a study of type 1 regulatory T cells. Study context: An in vitro protocol generated T-allo10, a Tr1-enriched, alloantigen-specific CD4 T cell product.

The graft donor-derived T-allo10 cells reportedly recognize host alloantigens, are anergic, and suppress alloantigen-specifically. TCRdb itself ran the reads through MiXCR, one entry per CDR3 protein. The table shows 60,000 to 70,000 distinct CDR3 sequences, with around 68% occurring only once. A remark on this clonotype: Its cognate antigen is unknown.

Germline CDR1 reads LNHDA; CDR2 reads SQIVND (reference sequence). The ends were cut back, 7 bases at V and 6 bases at J, with 18 bases in the middle. This CDR3 is built from 14 residues. The sample comprised cultured T cells, either the whole culture or a sorted T cell fraction (not recorded which). Subset here: Tr1-enriched cell product generated in vitro against host alloantigens. The chain carries TRBV19 and TRBJ1-1; D not resolved. The origin of this receptor is a human donor in good health. The CDR3 coding sequence is TGTGCCAGTAACCCCCGGGAGTGGGCCGCTGAAGCTTTCTTT. Its translation: CASNPREWAAEAFF.